The T cell receptor (beta chain) described here comes from a study of T cell repertoires in cytomegalovirus infection. From the reads, TCRdb called clonotypes with MiXCR, one entry per CDR3 protein. The table lists under 850,000 distinct CDR3 sequences, 35% to 45% of them singletons, with around 2.8% in the top ten. CDR3 size: 14 residues. CDR1 and CDR2 from the germline V gene are SGHVS and FQNEAQ. V lost 8 bases and J lost 13; bases outside the gene matches: 15. The receptor was derived from a human donor in good health (CMV status not recorded). Some clones in this sample may be carry-over from other donors' samples. The chain couples TRBV7-8 to TRBJ1-2, with TRBD1 identical over 11 bases. The sample consisted of PBMCs. Written as DNA, the CDR3 is TGTGCCAGCCGCGCGGGGACAGGGGGTTTTGGCGCCACCTTC. It encodes CASRAGTGGFGATF.